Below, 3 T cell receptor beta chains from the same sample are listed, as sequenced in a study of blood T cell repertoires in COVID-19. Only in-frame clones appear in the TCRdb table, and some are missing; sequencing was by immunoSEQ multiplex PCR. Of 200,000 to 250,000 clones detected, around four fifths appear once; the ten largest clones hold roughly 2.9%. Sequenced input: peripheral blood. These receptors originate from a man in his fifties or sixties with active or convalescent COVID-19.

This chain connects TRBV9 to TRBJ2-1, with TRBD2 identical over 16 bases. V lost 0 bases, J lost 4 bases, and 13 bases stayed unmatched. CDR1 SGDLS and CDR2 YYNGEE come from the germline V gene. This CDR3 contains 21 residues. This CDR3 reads CASSVGGTSGRAPKKYNEQFF. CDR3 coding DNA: TGTGCCAGCAGCGTAGGCGGGACTAGCGGGAGGGCCCCAAAGAAATACAATGAGCAGTTCTTC.

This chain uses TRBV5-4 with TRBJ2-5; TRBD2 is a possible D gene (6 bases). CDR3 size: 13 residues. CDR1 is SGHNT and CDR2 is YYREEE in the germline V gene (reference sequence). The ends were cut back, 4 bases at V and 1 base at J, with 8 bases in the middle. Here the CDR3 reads CASSRGSQETQYF. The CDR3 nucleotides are TGTGCCAGCAGCCGGGGGAGCCAAGAGACCCAGTACTTC. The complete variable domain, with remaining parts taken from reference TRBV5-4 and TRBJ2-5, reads ETGVTQSPTHLIKTRGQQVTLRCSSQSGHNTVSWYQQALGQGPQFIFQYYREEENGRGNFPPRFSGLQFPNYSSELNVNALELDDSALYLCASSRGSQETQYFGPGTRLLVL.

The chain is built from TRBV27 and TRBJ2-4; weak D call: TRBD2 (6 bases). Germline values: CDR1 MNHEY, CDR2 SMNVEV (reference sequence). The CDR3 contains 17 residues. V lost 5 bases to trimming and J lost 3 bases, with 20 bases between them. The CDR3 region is CASSTPTSIGGKNIQYF. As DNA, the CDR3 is TGTGCCAGCAGTACTCCAACTAGCATTGGAGGCAAAAACATTCAGTACTTC.